This T cell receptor (beta chain) was observed in a study of molecular identifiers for immune sequencing clone quantification. Whole-study results and caveats: Clonotypes surpassing 20 RNA copies contained over 97% of effector molecules, versus under 1% in naive cells.

For this clonotype: Its antigen is unidentified.

In preparing bulk TCR libraries, previously described methods and listed TCR primers were used. TCRdb re-derived calls from the PCR reads in MiXCR, one entry per CDR3 protein. The profile shows approximately 550,000 distinct CDR3 sequences, about a quarter of them singletons. Trimming pared 6 bases from V and 3 bases from J, leaving 14 bases between. The CDR3 consists of 14 residues. Germline CDR1 is SGHVS and CDR2 is FQNEAQ. Sequencing was carried out using naive CD8+ T cells from blood, with Jurkat cell RNA spiked in. The subset here: FACS-sorted CD8+CD4-CCR7+CD45RA+ naive T cells. The clonotype originates from a human donor in good health. Some libraries in this study had Jurkat cell RNA spiked in. The V and J genes are TRBV7-8 and TRBJ2-5; D remains ambiguous. CDR3 sequence reads: CASSFGSEEETQYF. In nucleotides, the CDR3 is TGTGCCAGCAGTTTTGGGTCCGAGGAAGAGACCCAGTACTTC. The entire variable domain, with the rest obtained from reference TRBV7-8 and TRBJ2-5, is as follows: GAGVSQSPRYKVAKRGQDVALRCDPISGHVSLFWYQQALGQGPEFLTYFQNEAQLDKSGLPSDRFFAERPEGSVSTLKIQRTQQEDSAVYLCASSFGSEEETQYFGPGTRLLVL.